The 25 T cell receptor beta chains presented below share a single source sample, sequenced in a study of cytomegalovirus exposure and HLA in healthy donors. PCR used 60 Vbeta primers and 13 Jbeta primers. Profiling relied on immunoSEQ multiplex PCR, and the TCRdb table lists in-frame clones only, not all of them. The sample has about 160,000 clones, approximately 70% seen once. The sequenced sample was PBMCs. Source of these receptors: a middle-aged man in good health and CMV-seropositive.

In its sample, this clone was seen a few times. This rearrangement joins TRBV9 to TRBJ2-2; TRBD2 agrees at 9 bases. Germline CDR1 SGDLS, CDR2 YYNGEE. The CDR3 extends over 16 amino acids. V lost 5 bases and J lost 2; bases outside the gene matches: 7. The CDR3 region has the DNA TGTGCCAGCAGTGAAAGCGGGGGGCCTAACACCGGGGAGCTGTTTTTT. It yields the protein CASSESGGPNTGELFF.

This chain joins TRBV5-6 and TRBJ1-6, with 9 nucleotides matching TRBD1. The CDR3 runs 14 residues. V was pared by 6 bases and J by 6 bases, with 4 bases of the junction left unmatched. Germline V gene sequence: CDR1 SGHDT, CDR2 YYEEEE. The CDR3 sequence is CASTRDRVNSPLHF. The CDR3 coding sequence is TGTGCCAGCACTAGGGACAGGGTTAATTCACCCCTCCACTTT.

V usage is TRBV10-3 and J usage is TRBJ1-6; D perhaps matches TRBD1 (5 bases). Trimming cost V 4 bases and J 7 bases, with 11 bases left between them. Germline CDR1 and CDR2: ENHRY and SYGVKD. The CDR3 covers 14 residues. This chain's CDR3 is CAISAQEGNSPLHF. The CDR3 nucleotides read TGTGCCATCAGTGCTCAGGAGGGGAATTCACCCCTCCACTTT.

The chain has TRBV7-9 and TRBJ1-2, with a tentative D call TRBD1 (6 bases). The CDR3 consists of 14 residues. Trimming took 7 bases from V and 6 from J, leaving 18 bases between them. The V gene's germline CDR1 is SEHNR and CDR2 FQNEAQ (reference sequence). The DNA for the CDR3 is TGTGCCAGCACCTCCCCCCGGCAGGGGAATGGCTACACCTTC. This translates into CASTSPRQGNGYTF.

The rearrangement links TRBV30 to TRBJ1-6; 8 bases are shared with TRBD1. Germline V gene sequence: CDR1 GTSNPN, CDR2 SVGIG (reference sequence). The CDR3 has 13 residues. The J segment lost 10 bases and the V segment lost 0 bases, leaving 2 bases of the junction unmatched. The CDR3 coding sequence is TGTGCCTGGAGTGTTGGGACAGGATCACCCCTCCACTTT. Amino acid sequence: CAWSVGTGSPLHF.

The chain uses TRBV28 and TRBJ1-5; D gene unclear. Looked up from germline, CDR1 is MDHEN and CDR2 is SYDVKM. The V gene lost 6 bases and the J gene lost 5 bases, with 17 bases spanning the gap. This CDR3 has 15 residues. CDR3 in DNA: TGTGCCAGCAGAATACGAGGGAGTGGGGATCAGCCCCAGCATTTT. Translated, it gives CASRIRGSGDQPQHF.

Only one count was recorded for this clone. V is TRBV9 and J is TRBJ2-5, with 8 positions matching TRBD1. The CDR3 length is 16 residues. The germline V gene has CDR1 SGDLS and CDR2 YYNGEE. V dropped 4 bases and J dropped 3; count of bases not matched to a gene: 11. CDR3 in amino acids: CASSPRTGSPKETQYF. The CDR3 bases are TGTGCCAGCAGCCCCCGGACAGGGTCCCCCAAAGAGACCCAGTACTTC.

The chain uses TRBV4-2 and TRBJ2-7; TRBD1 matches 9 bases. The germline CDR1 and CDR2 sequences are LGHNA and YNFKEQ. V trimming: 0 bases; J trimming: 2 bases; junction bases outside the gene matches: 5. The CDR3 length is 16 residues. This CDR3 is CASSQELTGGPYEQYF. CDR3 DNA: TGTGCCAGCAGCCAAGAACTGACAGGGGGGCCCTACGAGCAGTACTTC.

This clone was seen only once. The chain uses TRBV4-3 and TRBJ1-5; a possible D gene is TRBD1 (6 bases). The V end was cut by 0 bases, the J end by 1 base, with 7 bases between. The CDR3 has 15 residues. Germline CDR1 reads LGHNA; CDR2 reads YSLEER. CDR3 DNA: TGCGCCAGCAGCCAAGATACAGGGAGCAATCAGCCCCAGCATTTT. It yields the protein CASSQDTGSNQPQHF.

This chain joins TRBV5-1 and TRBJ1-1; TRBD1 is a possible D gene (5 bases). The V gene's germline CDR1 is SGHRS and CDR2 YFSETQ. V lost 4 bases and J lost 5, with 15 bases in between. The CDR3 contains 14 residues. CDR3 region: CASSAGPSGTEAFF. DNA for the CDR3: TGCGCCAGCAGCGCGGGACCCAGCGGGACTGAAGCTTTCTTT.

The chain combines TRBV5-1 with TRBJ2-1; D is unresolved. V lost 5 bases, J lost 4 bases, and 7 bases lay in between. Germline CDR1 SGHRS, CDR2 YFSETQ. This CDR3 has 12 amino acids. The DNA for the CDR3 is TGCGCCAGCAGGGGCGAGTACAATGAGCAGTTCTTC. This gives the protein CASRGEYNEQFF.

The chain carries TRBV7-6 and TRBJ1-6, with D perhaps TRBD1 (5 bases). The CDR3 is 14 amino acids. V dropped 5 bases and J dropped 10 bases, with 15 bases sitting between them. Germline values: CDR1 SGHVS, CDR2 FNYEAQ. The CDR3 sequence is CASSPVGGESPLHF. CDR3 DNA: TGTGCCAGCAGCCCAGTCGGGGGGGAATCACCCCTCCACTTT.

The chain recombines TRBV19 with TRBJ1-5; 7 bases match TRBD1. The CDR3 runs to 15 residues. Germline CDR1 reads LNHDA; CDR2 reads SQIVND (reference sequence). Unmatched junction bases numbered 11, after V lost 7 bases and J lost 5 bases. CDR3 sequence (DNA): TGTGCCAGTACCCCGCTGGGACAGCTAGATCAGCCCCAGCATTTT. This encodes CASTPLGQLDQPQHF.

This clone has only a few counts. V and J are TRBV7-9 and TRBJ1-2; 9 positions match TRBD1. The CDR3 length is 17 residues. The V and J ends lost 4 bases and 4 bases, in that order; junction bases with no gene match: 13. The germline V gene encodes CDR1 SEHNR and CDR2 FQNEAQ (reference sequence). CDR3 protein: CASSSPGTGRPLYGYTF. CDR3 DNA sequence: TGTGCCAGCAGCTCCCCCGGGACAGGGAGACCTCTCTATGGCTACACCTTC.

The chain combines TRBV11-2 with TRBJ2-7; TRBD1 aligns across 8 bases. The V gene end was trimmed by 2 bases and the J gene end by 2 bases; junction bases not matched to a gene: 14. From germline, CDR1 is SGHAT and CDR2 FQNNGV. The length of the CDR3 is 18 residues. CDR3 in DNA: TGTGCCAGCAGCTTAACCTACCACCAGCGGACAGGGCCCTACGAGCAGTACTTC. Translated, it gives CASSLTYHQRTGPYEQYF.

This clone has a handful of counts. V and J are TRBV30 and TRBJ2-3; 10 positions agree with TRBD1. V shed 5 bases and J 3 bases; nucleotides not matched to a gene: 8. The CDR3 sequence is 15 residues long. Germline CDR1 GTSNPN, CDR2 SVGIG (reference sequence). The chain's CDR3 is CAWGGGTGVTDTQYF. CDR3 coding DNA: TGTGCCTGGGGCGGGGGGACAGGGGTGACAGATACGCAGTATTTT.

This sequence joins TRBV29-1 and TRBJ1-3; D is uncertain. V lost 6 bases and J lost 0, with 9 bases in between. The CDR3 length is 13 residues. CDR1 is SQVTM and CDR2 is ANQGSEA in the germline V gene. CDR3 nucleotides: TGCAGCGTCCCGGGAGTCTCTGGAAACACCATATATTTT. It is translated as CSVPGVSGNTIYF. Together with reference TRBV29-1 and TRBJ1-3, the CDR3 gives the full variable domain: SAVISQKPSRDICQRGTSLTIQCQVDSQVTMMFWYRQQPGQSLTLIATANQGSEATYESGFVIDKFPISRPNLTFSTLTVSNMSPEDSSIYLCSVPGVSGNTIYFGEGSWLTVV.

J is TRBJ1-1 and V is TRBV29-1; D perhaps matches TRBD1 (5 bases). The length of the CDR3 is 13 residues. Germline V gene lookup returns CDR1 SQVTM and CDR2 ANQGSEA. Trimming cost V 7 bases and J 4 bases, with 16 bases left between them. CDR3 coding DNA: TGCAGCGCCCAGCGGGGCGCGGGCACTGAAGCTTTCTTT. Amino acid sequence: CSAQRGAGTEAFF.

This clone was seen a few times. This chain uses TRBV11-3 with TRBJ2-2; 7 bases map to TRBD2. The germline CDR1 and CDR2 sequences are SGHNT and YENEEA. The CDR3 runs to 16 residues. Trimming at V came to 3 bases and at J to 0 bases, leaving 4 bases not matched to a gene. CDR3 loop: CASSFGGNANTGELFF. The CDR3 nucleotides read TGTGCCAGCAGCTTCGGGGGGAACGCGAACACCGGGGAGCTGTTTTTT.

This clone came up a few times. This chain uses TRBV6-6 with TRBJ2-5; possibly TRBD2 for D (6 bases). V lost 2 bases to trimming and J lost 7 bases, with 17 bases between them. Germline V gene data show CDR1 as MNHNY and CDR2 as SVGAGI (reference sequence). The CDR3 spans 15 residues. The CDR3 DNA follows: TGTGCCAGCAGTTACCCGGGGGTACAAGATAGGACCCAGTACTTC. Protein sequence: CASSYPGVQDRTQYF.

Written as DNA, the CDR3 is TGTGCCAGCAGCCCAGGGGGGGACAGGGTCTATGGCTACACCTTC. This translates into CASSPGGDRVYGYTF. The chain has TRBV7-3 and TRBJ1-2; 9 positions match TRBD1. Trimming took 5 bases from V and 4 from J; bases not matched to a gene: 8. Germline loops: CDR1 SGHTA, CDR2 FQGTGA. The length of the CDR3 is 15 residues.

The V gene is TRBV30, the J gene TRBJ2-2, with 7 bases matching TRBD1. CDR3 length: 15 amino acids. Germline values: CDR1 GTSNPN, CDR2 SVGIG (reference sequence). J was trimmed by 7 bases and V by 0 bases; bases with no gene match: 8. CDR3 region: CAWSVDRAFGGELFF. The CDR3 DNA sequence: TGTGCCTGGAGTGTTGACAGGGCCTTCGGCGGGGAGCTGTTTTTT.

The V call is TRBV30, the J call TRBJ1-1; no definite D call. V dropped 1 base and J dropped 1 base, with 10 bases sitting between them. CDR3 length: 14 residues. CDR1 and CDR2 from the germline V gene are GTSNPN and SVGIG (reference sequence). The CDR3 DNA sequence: TGTGCCTGGAGTGGGGCCAGCCCGAACACTGAAGCTTTCTTT. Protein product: CAWSGASPNTEAFF. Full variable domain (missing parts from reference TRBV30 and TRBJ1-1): SQTIHQWPATLVQPVGSPLSLECTVEGTSNPNLYWYRQAAGRGLQLLFYSVGIGQISSEVPQNLSASRPQDRQFILSSKKLLLSDSGFYLCAWSGASPNTEAFFGQGTRLTVV.

This chain's CDR3 is CASGTGANQPQHF. The CDR3 bases are TGTGCCAGCGGGACAGGGGCGAATCAGCCCCAGCATTTT. The rearrangement uses TRBV7-8 and TRBJ1-5; TRBD1 agrees at 10 bases. This CDR3 region has 13 residues. After removal of 8 bases from V and 4 bases from J, the junction contained 2 bases not matched to a gene. CDR1 and CDR2 from the germline V gene are SGHVS and FQNEAQ.

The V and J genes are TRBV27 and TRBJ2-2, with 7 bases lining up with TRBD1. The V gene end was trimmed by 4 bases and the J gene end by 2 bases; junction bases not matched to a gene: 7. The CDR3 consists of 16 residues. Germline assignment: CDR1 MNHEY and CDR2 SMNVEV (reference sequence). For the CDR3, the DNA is TGTGCCAGCAGTTCACCGGGGACAGATAACACCGGGGAGCTGTTTTTT. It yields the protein CASSSPGTDNTGELFF.